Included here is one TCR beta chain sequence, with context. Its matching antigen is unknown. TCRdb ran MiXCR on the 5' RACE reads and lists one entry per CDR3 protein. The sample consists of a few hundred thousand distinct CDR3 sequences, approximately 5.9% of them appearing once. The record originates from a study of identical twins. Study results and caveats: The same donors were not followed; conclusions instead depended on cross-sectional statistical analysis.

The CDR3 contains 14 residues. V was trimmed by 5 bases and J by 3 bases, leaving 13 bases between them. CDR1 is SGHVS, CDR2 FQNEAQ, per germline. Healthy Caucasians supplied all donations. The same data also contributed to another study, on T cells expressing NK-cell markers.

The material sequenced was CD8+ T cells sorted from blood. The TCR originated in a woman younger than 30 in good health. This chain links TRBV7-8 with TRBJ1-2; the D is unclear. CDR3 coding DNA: TGTGCCAGCAGCGCACCTTTCGTTGACTATGGCTACACCTTC. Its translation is CASSAPFVDYGYTF. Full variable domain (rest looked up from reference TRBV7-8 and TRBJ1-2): GAGVSQSPRYKVAKRGQDVALRCDPISGHVSLFWYQQALGQGPEFLTYFQNEAQLDKSGLPSDRFFAERPEGSVSTLKIQRTQQEDSAVYLCASSAPFVDYGYTFGSGTRLTVV.